This T cell receptor beta chain originates from a study of cytomegalovirus exposure and HLA in healthy donors. Per germline, CDR1 KGHSH and CDR2 LQKENI. The CDR3 is 13 residues long. The germline V and J ends were trimmed by 3 bases and 7 bases, with 12 bases remaining between them. Amplification used 60 Vbeta primers and 13 Jbeta primers. Here immunoSEQ multiplex PCR was the method, and the copy in TCRdb shows in-frame clones only, minus some. The sample records 110,000 to 150,000 clones, approximately 74% being singletons. The chain links TRBV18 to TRBJ1-2; TRBD1 might be the D (5 bases). This sequence was found in a young man in good health and CMV-seropositive. Sequenced input: PBMCs. DNA for the CDR3: TGTGCCAGCTCACCGGGGCCGGGGGGTGGCTACACCTTC. Translation: CASSPGPGGGYTF.